The source of this T cell receptor beta chain is a study of cytomegalovirus exposure and HLA in healthy donors. V dropped 4 bases and J dropped 3; count of bases not matched to a gene: 8. This CDR3 contains 15 residues. Per germline, CDR1 SGDLS and CDR2 YYNGEE. Healthy bone marrow donors made up the donor group. PCR amplification relied on 60 Vbeta primers (plus 13 Jbeta primers). Method: immunoSEQ multiplex PCR; TCRdb's copy keeps in-frame clones and lacks some. Found here are 60,000 to 75,000 clones, approximately 58% of them singletons; the top ten hold 3%. What was sequenced was PBMCs. The receptor comes from a woman aged 50 to 65 in good health and CMV-seronegative. The chain combines TRBV9 with TRBJ2-7, with 9 bases matching TRBD2. The chain's CDR3 is CASSTSSGTYYEQYF. The DNA for the CDR3 is TGTGCCAGCAGCACATCTAGCGGGACTTACTACGAGCAGTACTTC.